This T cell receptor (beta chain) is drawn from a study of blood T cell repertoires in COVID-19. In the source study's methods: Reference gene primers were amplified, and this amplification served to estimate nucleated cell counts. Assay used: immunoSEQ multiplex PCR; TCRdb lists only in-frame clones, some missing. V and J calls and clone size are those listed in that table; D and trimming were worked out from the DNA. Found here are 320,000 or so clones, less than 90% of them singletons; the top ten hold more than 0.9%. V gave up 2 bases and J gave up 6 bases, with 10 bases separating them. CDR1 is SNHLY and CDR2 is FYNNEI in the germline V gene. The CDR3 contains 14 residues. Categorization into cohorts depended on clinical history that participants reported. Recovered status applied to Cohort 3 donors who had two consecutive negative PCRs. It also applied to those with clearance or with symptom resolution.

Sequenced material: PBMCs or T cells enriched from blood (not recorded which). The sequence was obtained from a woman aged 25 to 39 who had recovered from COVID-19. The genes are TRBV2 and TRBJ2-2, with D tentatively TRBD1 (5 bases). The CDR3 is CASSESRAAGELFF. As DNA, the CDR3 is TGTGCCAGCAGTGAAAGCAGGGCCGCCGGGGAGCTGTTTTTT.